This T cell receptor (beta chain) was sequenced for a study of T cell responses to AZD1222 COVID-19 vaccine. Broader study findings: When two AZD1222 doses had been given, Spike-specific TCR breadth and depth rose. The study identified only a handful of AZD1222 recipients as seropositive at baseline.

Trimming took off 2 bases at V and 0 bases at J, with 10 bases between the two ends. CDR1 is MDHEN, CDR2 SYDVKM, per germline. This CDR3 spans 15 amino acids. To note about this clone: Its antigen is undetermined.

Profiled with immunoSEQ multiplex PCR; TCRdb holds only in-frame clones, not every one. This table has roughly 150,000 clones, roughly 92% appearing once. The V and J genes are TRBV28 and TRBJ1-2; D unresolved. This clonotype was obtained from an adult who received the AZD1222 COVID-19 vaccine. The sequencing used peripheral blood, collected 28 days after the second AZD1222 dose. CDR3 sequence: CASSLIAEANYGYTF. The DNA of the CDR3 is TGTGCCAGCAGTTTAATTGCAGAAGCTAACTATGGCTACACCTTC.